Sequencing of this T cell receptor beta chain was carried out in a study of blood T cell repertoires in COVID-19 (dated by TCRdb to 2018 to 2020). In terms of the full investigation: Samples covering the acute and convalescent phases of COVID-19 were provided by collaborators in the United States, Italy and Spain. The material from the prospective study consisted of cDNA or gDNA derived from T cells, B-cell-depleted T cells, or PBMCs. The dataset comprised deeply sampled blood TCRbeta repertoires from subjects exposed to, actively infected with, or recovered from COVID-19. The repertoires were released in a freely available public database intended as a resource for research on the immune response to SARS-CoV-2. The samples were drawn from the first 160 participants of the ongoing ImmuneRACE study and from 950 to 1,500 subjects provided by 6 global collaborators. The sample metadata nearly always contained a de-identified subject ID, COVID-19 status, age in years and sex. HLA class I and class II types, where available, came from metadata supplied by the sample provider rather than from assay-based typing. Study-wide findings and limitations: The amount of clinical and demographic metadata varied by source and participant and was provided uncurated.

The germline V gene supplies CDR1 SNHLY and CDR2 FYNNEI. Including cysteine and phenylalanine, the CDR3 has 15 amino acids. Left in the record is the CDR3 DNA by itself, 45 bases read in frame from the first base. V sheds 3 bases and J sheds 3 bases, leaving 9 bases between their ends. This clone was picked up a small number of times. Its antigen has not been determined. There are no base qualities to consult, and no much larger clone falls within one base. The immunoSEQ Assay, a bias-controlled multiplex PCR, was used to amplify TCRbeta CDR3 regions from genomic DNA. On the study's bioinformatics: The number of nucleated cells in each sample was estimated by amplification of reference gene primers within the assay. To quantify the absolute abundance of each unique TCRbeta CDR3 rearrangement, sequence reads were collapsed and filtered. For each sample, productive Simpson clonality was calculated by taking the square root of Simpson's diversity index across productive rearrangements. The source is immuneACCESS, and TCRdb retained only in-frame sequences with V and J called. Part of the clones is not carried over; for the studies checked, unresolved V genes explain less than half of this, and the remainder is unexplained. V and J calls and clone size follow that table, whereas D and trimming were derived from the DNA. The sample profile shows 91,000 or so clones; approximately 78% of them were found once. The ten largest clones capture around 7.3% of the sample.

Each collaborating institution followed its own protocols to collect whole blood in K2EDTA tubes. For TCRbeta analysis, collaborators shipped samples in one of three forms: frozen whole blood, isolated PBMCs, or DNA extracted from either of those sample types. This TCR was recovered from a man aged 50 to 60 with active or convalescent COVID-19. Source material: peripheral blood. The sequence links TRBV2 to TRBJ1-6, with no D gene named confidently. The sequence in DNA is TGTGCCAGCAGTGATGAGGGAGACTATAATTCACCCCTCCACTTT. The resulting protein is CASSDEGDYNSPLHF.